Ten or more counts support the clone carrying this T cell receptor beta chain. Its target is not known. This sample was taken from a study of T cells in Graves' hyperthyroidism and ophthalmopathy. Study-level points and caveats: Stable hyperthyroidism and ophthalmopathy were separated using 13 V-J signatures. Appearing also in blood were most of the thyroid clonotypes expanded above 0.001.

Duration under 3 months, a NOSPECS grade of at least 4, and a Clinical Activity Score of at least 3 characterized the ophthalmopathy patients. Clinical symptoms, serum thyroxine, TRAb, thyroid ultrasound and orbital computed tomography established diagnosis. The CDR3 is 12 amino acids. The germline V gene encodes CDR1 LGHDT and CDR2 YNNKEL (reference sequence). The ends were cut back, 8 bases at V and 1 base at J, with 8 bases in the middle. What was amplified from RNA transcripts were TCR beta CDR3 regions. First-round RT-PCR targeting the TCR CDR3 was performed with the HTBI primer set. TCRdb processed the multiplex PCR reads anew with MiXCR; each CDR3 protein has one entry. The table lists about half a million distinct CDR3 sequences, around 20% of them singletons.

Sequencing was performed on blood. This TCR came from a man between 35 and 55 years old with Graves' ophthalmopathy. This chain connects TRBV3-1 to TRBJ1-1; D is uncertain. The CDR3 reads CASGRQNTEAFF. CDR3 bases: TGTGCCAGCGGGAGGCAGAACACTGAAGCTTTCTTT.